These T cell receptor beta chains were read from a single sample in a study of Graves' ophthalmopathy and Graves' hyperthyroidism. TCRdb recomputed calls from the multiplex PCR reads with MiXCR, one row per CDR3 protein. This table holds about 550,000 distinct CDR3 sequences, 35% to 45% found once. Specimen: peripheral blood or thyroid tissue (not recorded which). The origin of the receptors is an adult man with Graves' hyperthyroidism. Each CDR3 is given with its conserved first and last residue. D genes are given only for firm matches. Size values are once, few and many counts, or a class for expanded clones, and some rows have none.

TRBD2,TRBV20-1,NA,TRBJ2-7,CSPDSGLAGGYEQYF,TGCAGTCCCGACTCAGGACTAGCGGGAGGTTACGAGCAGTACTTC
NA,TRBV11-1,NA,TRBJ2-5,CASSLTGTWETQYF,TGTGCCAGCAGCCTTACAGGGACCTGGGAGACCCAGTACTTC
NA,TRBV6-5,many,TRBJ2-7,CASRTGSASLYEQYF,TGTGCCAGCAGAACAGGGTCTGCGAGTCTTTACGAGCAGTACTTC
TRBD1,TRBV9,few,TRBJ1-2,CASSVVRQGSNYGYTF,TGTGCCAGCAGCGTTGTTCGACAGGGGTCTAACTATGGCTACACCTTC
TRBD1,TRBV30,NA,TRBJ2-2,CAWSDLGQGAGGELFF,TGTGCCTGGAGTGATCTGGGACAGGGGGCCGGCGGGGAGCTGTTTTTT
TRBD2,TRBV12-3/TRBV12-4,NA,TRBJ2-5,CASSLMSGLGKTQYF,TGTGCCAGCAGTTTAATGTCGGGACTAGGAAAGACCCAGTACTTC
NA,TRBV6-5,many,TRBJ1-4,CASSEWADSNEKLFF,TGTGCCAGCAGTGAATGGGCAGATTCTAATGAAAAACTGTTTTTT
TRBD1,TRBV7-9,many,TRBJ1-1,CASSTDRGGTEAFF,TGTGCCAGCAGCACAGACAGGGGAGGCACTGAAGCTTTCTTT
NA,TRBV6-5,NA,TRBJ1-3,CASRTEGVSGNTIYF,TGTGCCAGCAGAACAGAGGGGGTCTCTGGAAACACCATATATTTT
TRBD1,TRBV12-5,many,TRBJ2-7,CASGLGTGWSYEQYF,TGTGCTAGTGGTTTGGGGACAGGGTGGTCCTACGAGCAGTACTTC
TRBD2,TRBV20-1,NA,TRBJ2-3,CSPKLAGGSDTQYF,TGCAGTCCTAAACTAGCGGGAGGCTCAGATACGCAGTATTTT
TRBD1,TRBV5-5,many,TRBJ1-6,CASSRTGGAGNSPLHF,TGTGCCAGCAGCCGGACAGGGGGCGCCGGTAATTCACCCCTCCACTTT
TRBD1,TRBV12-3/TRBV12-4,many,TRBJ1-2,CASSFTGGAGYGYTF,TGTGCCAGCAGTTTTACAGGGGGCGCGGGGTATGGCTACACCTTC
NA,TRBV5-1,NA,TRBJ2-3,CASSLESVRTDTQYF,TGCGCCAGCAGCTTGGAGAGCGTTCGCACAGATACGCAGTATTTT
TRBD2,TRBV20-1,few,TRBJ2-3,CSASSSGGAKGTQYF,TGCAGTGCTTCGTCTAGCGGGGGGGCGAAGGGTACGCAGTATTTT
NA,TRBV20-1,NA,TRBJ1-4,CSARGPGRLGEKLFF,TGCAGTGCTAGAGGGCCGGGACGCCTAGGGGAAAAACTGTTTTTT
TRBD1,TRBV7-6,NA,TRBJ1-1,CASSLGRNRGRHTEAFF,TGTGCCAGCAGCTTGGGAAGAAATAGGGGGCGGCACACTGAAGCTTTCTTT
TRBD1,TRBV29-1,few,TRBJ1-1,CSVGRDSRTEAFF,TGCAGCGTGGGCCGGGACAGCCGCACTGAAGCTTTCTTT
NA,TRBV9,many,TRBJ1-4,CASSLSAVESAKLFF,TGTGCCAGCAGCCTCTCGGCGGTAGAATCGGCAAAACTGTTTTTT
NA,TRBV29-1,once,TRBJ1-6,CSVNIQGSPLHF,TGCAGCGTTAATATACAGGGTTCTCCCCTCCACTTT
TRBD1,TRBV6-5,many,TRBJ1-2,CASTNGGGSGYTF,TGTGCCAGCACAAATGGAGGGGGCTCTGGCTACACCTTC
NA,TRBV5-1,many,TRBJ2-7,CASSLDSPFYEQYF,TGCGCCAGCAGCTTGGATTCTCCGTTCTACGAGCAGTACTTC
TRBD2,TRBV24-1,NA,TRBJ2-7,CATSDWGGSYEQYF,TGTGCCACCAGTGATTGGGGGGGGTCCTACGAGCAGTACTTC
NA,TRBV25-1,NA,TRBJ2-2,CASGYSWETGELFF,TGTGCCAGCGGTTACTCGTGGGAAACCGGGGAGCTGTTTTTT
TRBD1,TRBV7-3,NA,TRBJ1-2,CASSSTGFGYTF,TGTGCCAGCAGTTCGACAGGGTTTGGCTACACCTTC